These T cell receptor beta chains were read from a single sample in a study of identical twins. MiXCR was run by TCRdb on the 5' RACE reads, yielding one entry per CDR3 protein. The sample carries 200,000 to 250,000 distinct CDR3 sequences, 5% to 7% recorded once. This sample also belongs to another study, concerning T cells expressing NK-cell markers.

The sample was CD8+ T cells sorted from blood. The receptors here all came from a woman aged 18-29 years in good health. The CDR3 runs from the conserved cysteine through the conserved F or W. The D gene is left open where the match is weak.

D gene	J gene	V gene	CDR3 protein
NA	TRBJ2-1	TRBV6-1	CASIPLARDEQFF
TRBD2	TRBJ2-5	TRBV6-2/TRBV6-3	CASSLTLPGGPWETQYF
NA	TRBJ1-1	TRBV2	CASRGRDEAFF
NA	TRBJ2-3	TRBV3-1	CASSPGFTQYF
TRBD1	TRBJ2-7	TRBV5-5	CASSLDRGDEQYF
NA	TRBJ2-1	TRBV7-9	CASSRFEQFF
NA	TRBJ2-2	TRBV11-3	CASSFSWGIGELFF
TRBD2	TRBJ2-3	TRBV12-3/TRBV12-4	CACSLGGTSGYTRTDTQYF
NA	TRBJ2-2	TRBV10-3	CAINGRSGENTGELFF
NA	TRBJ2-1	TRBV6-2/TRBV6-3	CASSPSNNEQFF
NA	TRBJ1-5	TRBV7-6	CASSPGVDSNQPQHF
TRBD2	TRBJ2-5	TRBV15	CATSSLGVAGDSETQYF
NA	TRBJ2-3	TRBV27	CASSLSGFTDTQYF
NA	TRBJ1-2	TRBV6-2/TRBV6-3	CASSYTGTYGYTF
NA	TRBJ2-5	TRBV4-3	CASSPNVNIVQETQYF
NA	TRBJ2-1	TRBV4-3	CASSQGGKGTEQFF
TRBD1	TRBJ2-1	TRBV9	CASSVAWGRGQEQFF
NA	TRBJ1-5	TRBV9	CASSRGGGSNQPQHF
NA	TRBJ2-5	TRBV7-8	CASSLEGAMGETQYF
NA	TRBJ2-4	TRBV27	CASSWDTNGIQYF
NA	TRBJ1-5	TRBV7-9	CASSLRVDQPQHF
NA	TRBJ1-5	TRBV27	CASGPGDQPQHF
NA	TRBJ2-1	TRBV7-8	CASSLLRINEQFF
NA	TRBJ2-7	TRBV6-5	CASSYSEIDEQYF